This T cell receptor (beta chain) was identified in a study of human T cells and chemical hapten exposure (dated by TCRdb to the early 2020s). General notes on the study: For sensitization, 2% DPC in acetone was applied to a 2 cm by 2 cm area of upper inner arm skin. Blood samples were taken from patients before sensitization (week 0) and then at 2, 6 and about 24 weeks after DPC sensitization. Libraries were pooled for sequencing, and variation in per-sample TCR yields was attributed mainly to small differences in library volumes within the pool. The study tracked peripheral blood TCR repertoire changes in vivo during primary and secondary sensitization to the hapten diphenylcyclopropenone (DPC) in alopecia patients. Patch testing on the upper back used Finn chambers containing 0.01% DPC, with scoring done after 6 days according to International Contact Dermatitis Research Group standards. Alopecia areata with under or over 50% scalp involvement, alopecia totalis and alopecia universalis were represented in the patient cohort, which was mostly female. Twenty-nine alopecia patients provided blood for TCR sequencing at one to four time points (pre-sensitization, 2, 6 and 24 weeks). Throughout the study period of about 25 weeks, patients also received therapeutic DPC doses to the scalp every week. Here is what the overall study found, with its caveats: DPC sensitization did not change how many TCRs were above 1 in 1000 frequency, and no evidence was found of alterations in global repertoire structure. Compared with pre-sensitization or healthy control sets, expanded TCRs formed significantly more large CDR3 similarity clusters, which is consistent with antigen-driven responses. Because all patients had alopecia, a presumed autoimmune disease, the immune response of the patients might differ from that of healthy individuals. Patch test score was positively correlated with the number of PT1 expanded TCRs, with significance at thresholds 8, 16 and 32 but not at 4. Repeated subsampling changed both the strength of the expansion versus patch-test correlation and the threshold at which the correlation became significant.

The library was built by means of RACE. The listed sequencing device is NextSeq 500. Library preparation attached unique molecular identifiers to individual cDNA molecules for quantitative, reproducible TCR counting. Each blood RNA sample was used to sequence both TCR alpha and TCR beta chains. Under the source paper's analysis protocol: The median number of TCRs per sample was roughly 98,000, ranging from roughly 23,224 to 690,600. V, J and CDR3 annotation of the TCR reads was carried out using the Decombinator software suite. For PS versus PT1 abundance plots, all samples were subsampled to the same number of TCRs (28,000). TCRs were defined as expanded if absent before sensitization and observed at least eight times at the 2-week time point. The public reads were run again by TCRdb, first through fastp at Q25 and then through MiXCR, and only productive beta chains were kept. A single entry per CDR3 protein holds the most common genes and DNA from its merged rows. Here the V and J calls rest on TCRdb's processing, not on the authors' analysis. Counted in this sample were a few hundred thousand distinct CDR3 sequences; around 5.5% of them appeared once. Of the sample, around 8% falls within the top ten clones.

This specimen's time point label, per the study, means: pre-sensitization, week 0. This specimen's treatment or condition label, interpreted: therapeutic diphenylcyclopropenone sensitization with weekly scalp DPC. Blood at each patch-test visit was drawn before the patch test was applied. Eligible patients were aged 18 to 70, diagnosed with alopecia, deemed suitable for DPC therapy, and excluded if pregnant. Total RNA was extracted from unfractionated whole blood that had been collected in Tempus Blood RNA tubes. The CDR3 contains 20 residues, cysteine and phenylalanine counted. The CDR3 DNA has 60 bases and is translated from base 1. This clonotype was counted a few times. It lacks a known antigen. No much larger clonotype is one base removed from it; base qualities were not supplied.

The source is a young woman with alopecia areata. Some clones in this sample may be carry-over from other donors' samples. The chain couples TRBV21-1 to TRBJ2-3; the tabulated D call, TRBD1, remains unverified against the DNA. TRBV21-1 constitutes a pseudogene. The material was whole blood, obtained in connection with sensitization to the hapten diphenylcyclopropenone (DPC). The nucleotide sequence reads TGTGCCAGCAGCAAAGGGGATTACTTAGGGAGCGCCACTAGCACAGATACGCAGTATTTT. Protein translation: CASSKGDYLGSATSTDTQYF.